This T cell receptor (beta chain) came from a study of blood T cell repertoires in COVID-19 (dated by TCRdb to the early 2020s). Regarding the complete study: Collaborator samples came from the United States, Italy and Spain and covered acute and convalescent phases of COVID-19. The prospective study material was composed of cDNA or gDNA derived from T cells, B-cell-depleted T cells, or PBMCs. The dataset comprised deeply sampled blood TCRbeta repertoires from subjects exposed to, actively infected with, or recovered from COVID-19. A freely available public database, intended as a resource for researchers studying the immune response to SARS-CoV-2, is where the repertoires were released. The samples were drawn from two sources: the first 160 participants of the ongoing ImmuneRACE study, and some 1,300 subjects contributed by 6 global collaborators. A de-identified subject ID, COVID-19 status, age in years and sex were almost always included in the sample metadata. Where HLA class I and class II types were available, the types were taken from metadata supplied by the sample provider, not from assay-based typing.

Including cysteine and phenylalanine, the CDR3 has 13 amino acids. The retained sequence is limited to the CDR3, 39 bases, with the frame set at the first base. A distance of 5 bases separates the germline ends of V and J, which lose 4 bases and 2 bases respectively. This clone showed up just once. The specificity of this receptor is unknown. No much larger clone is present one base from it, and per-base qualities are unavailable. At one collaborating source in Seattle, patients were enrolled during active infection and were followed longitudinally through the course of disease. Each collaborating institution followed its own protocols to collect whole blood in K2EDTA tubes. For TCRbeta analysis, collaborators shipped samples in one of three forms: frozen whole blood, isolated PBMCs, or DNA extracted from either of those sample types. The immunoSEQ Assay, a bias-controlled multiplex PCR, was used to amplify TCRbeta CDR3 regions from genomic DNA. The paper's data handling went like this. Nucleated cell counts per sample were estimated from amplification of reference gene primers within the assay. To quantify the absolute abundance of each unique TCRbeta CDR3 rearrangement, sequence reads were collapsed and filtered. For each sample, productive Simpson clonality was calculated as the square root of Simpson's diversity index over productive rearrangements. What TCRdb holds here is the immuneACCESS table cut down to in-frame rearrangements. Part of the clones is not present; checked against another copy, under half of the missing clones reflect an unresolved V gene, and the others are unexplained. The DNA gave D and trimming, while V, J and clone size come from that table. The sample data list around 40,000 clones, and 70% to 90% of these were observed just once. The ten biggest clones cover roughly 4.5% of the sample.

Overall study results and their limits: How much clinical and demographic metadata was included differed by source and by participant, and the metadata was provided uncurated.

The chain is encoded by TRBV12-3 or TRBV12-4 joined to TRBJ2-2; the D gene assignment is ambiguous. The receptor's source is a man between 60 and 75 years old with COVID-19, enrolled during active disease. Sequences were obtained from peripheral blood. The CDR3 protein is CASSSQNTGELFF. Read as DNA, the sequence is TGTGCCAGCAGTTCCCAAAACACCGGGGAGCTGTTTTTT.